This TCR beta chain came from a study of identical twins. Study-wide results and limits: The same donors were not followed; conclusions instead depended on cross-sectional statistical analysis. Compared with models, monozygotic twins showed more out-of-frame TCR alpha sharing. Out-of-frame alpha sequences shared between twins exhibited an excess of low generation probability.

As to this clonotype: Its matching antigen is unknown.

CDR3 length equals 14 residues. CDR1 MDHEN and CDR2 SYDVKM come from the germline V gene. With 6 bases removed from V and 13 bases from J, the gap between germline ends came to 23 bases. Template switching introduced a universal primer site, and the cDNA bore unique molecular identifiers. One entry per CDR3 protein, called by TCRdb with MiXCR from the 5' RACE reads. The table records 1.5 million to 2 million distinct CDR3 sequences, roughly 35% of them present only once. The chain employs TRBV28 and TRBJ2-3, with D unresolved. The TCR comes from a newborn girl in good health. What was sequenced was cord blood. CDR3 sequence reads: CASRLSPGPDIKYF. The DNA of the CDR3 is TGTGCCAGCAGATTGAGCCCCGGGCCGGATATAAAGTATTTT.